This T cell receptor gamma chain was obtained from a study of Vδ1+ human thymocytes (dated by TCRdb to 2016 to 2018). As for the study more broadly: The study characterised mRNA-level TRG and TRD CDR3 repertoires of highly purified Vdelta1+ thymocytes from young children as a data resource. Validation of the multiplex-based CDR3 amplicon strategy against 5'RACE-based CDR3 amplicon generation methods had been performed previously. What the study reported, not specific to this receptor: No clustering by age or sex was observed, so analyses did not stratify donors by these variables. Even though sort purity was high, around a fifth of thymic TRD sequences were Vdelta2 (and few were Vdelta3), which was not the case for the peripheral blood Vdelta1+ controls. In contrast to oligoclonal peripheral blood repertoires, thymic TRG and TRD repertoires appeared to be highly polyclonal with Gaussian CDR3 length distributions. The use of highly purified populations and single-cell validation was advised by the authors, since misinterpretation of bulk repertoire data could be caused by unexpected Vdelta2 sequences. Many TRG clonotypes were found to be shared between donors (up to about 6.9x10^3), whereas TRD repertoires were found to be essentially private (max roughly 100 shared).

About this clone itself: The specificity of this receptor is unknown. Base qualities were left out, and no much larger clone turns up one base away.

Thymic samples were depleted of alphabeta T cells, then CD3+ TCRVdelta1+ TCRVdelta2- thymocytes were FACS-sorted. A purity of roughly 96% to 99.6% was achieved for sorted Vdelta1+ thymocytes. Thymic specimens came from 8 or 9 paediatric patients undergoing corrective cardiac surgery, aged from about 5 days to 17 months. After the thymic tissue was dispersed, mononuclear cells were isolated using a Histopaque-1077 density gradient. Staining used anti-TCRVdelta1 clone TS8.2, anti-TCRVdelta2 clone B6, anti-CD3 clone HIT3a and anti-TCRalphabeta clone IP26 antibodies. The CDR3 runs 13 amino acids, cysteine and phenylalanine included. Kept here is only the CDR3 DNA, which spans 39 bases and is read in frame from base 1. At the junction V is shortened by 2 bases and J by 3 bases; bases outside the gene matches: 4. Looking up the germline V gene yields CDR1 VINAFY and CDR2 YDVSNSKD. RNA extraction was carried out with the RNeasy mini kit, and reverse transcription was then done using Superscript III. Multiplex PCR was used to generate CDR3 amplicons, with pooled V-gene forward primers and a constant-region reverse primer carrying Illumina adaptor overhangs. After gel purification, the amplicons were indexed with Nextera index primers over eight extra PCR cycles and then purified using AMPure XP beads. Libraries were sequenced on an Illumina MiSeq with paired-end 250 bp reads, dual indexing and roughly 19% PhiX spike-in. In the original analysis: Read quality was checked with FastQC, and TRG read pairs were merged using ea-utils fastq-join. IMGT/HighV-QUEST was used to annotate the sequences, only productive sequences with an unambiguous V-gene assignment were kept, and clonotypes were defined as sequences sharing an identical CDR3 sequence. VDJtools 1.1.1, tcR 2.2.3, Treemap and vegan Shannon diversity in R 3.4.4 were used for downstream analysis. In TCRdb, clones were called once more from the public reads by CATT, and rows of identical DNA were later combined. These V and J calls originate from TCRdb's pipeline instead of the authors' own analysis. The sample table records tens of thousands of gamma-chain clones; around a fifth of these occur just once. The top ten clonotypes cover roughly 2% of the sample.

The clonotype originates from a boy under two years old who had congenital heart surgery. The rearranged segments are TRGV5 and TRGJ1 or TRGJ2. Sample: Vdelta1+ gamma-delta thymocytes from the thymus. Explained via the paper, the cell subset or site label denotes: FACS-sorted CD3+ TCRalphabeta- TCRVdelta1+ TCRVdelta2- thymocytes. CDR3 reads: CATWDIVYYKKLF. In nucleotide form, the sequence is TGTGCCACCTGGGACATCGTTTATTATAAGAAACTCTTT.